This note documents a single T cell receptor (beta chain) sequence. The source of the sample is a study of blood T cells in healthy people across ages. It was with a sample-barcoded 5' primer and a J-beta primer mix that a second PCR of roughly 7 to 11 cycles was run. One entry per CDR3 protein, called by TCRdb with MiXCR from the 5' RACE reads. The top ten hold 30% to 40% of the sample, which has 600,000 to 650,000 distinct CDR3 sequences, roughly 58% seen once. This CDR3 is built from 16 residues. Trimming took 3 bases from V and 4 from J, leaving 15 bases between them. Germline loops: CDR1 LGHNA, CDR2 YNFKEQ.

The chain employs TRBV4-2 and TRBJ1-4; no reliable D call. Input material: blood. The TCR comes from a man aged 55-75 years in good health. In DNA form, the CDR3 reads TGTGCCAGCAGCCAGGATTCCAGAACTAATAATGAAAAACTGTTTTTT. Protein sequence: CASSQDSRTNNEKLFF.